The entry below gives a single T cell receptor (beta chain) sequence along with its context. Its antigen is undetermined. Treatment noted: oral pan-JAK inhibitor, 5-10 mg twice daily. In alopecia areata patients, both lesional scalp punch biopsies and peripheral blood were collected. This entry is derived from a study of CD8+ T cells in alopecia areata. Overall study results and limits: A great number of expanded lesional clones endured in scalp and blood during tofacitinib. Uncertainty remains about how baseline CD8+ expansion links to response, with one nonresponder.

Germline V gives CDR1 SQVTM, CDR2 ANQGSEA. V lost 4 bases to trimming and J lost 1 base; unmatched junction nucleotides: 9. The CDR3 loop spans 16 amino acids. The authors extracted RNA and reverse transcribed it into cDNA as the sequencing template. Some clones are missing from TCRdb's copy, which holds only in-frame ones; the method was immunoSEQ multiplex PCR. The sample lists about 270,000 clones, over 45% occurring once. This receptor was identified in a human donor with alopecia areata. The V and J genes are TRBV29-1 and TRBJ2-3; the match to TRBD1 covers 9 bases. This material consisted of CD4+ T cells sorted from blood, taken around week 54, from a patient treated with tofacitinib. In DNA form, the CDR3 reads TGCAGCGTTGGGGGGGGACAGGGCCTAGGCACAGATACGCAGTATTTT. Its protein product is CSVGGGQGLGTDTQYF.